This T cell receptor (beta chain) was profiled in a study of blood T cell repertoires in COVID-19. This CDR3 comprises 14 residues. J lost 2 bases, V lost 7 bases, and 3 bases had no gene match. Germline V gene sequence: CDR1 LNHDA, CDR2 SQIVND (reference sequence). This table comes from immunoSEQ multiplex PCR, and its TCRdb copy is limited to in-frame clones, with some not included. The sample lists some 22,000 clones, 80% to 90% occurring once. The receptor's source is a human donor with active COVID-19. The donor label of this sample is uncertain. The source material was peripheral blood. This sequence joins TRBV19 and TRBJ2-1; 9 nucleotides align to TRBD2. This CDR3 is CASNQREAYNEQFF. CDR3 bases: TGTGCCAGTAATCAGCGGGAGGCCTACAATGAGCAGTTCTTC.